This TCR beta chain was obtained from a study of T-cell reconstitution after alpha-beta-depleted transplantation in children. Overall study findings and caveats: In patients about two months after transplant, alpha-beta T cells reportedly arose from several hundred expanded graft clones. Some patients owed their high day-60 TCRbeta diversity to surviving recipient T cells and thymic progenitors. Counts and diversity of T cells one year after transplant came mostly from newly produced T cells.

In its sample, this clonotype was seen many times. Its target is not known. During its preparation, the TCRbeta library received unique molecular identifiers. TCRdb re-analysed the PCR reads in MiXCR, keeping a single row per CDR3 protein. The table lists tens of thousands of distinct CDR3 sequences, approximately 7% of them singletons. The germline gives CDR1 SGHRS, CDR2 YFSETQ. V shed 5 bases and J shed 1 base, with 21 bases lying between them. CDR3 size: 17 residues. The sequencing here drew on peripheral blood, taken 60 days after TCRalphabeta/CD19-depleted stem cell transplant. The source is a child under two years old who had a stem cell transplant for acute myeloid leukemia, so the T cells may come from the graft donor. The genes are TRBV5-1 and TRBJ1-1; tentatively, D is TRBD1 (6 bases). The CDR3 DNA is TGCGCCAGCAGACAACTACCCCACCGGACAGCGAACACTGAAGCTTTCTTT. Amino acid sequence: CASRQLPHRTANTEAFF.